Following are 5 T cell receptor beta chains from one sample sequenced in a study of post-analysis software for immune sequencing data. For these receptors, no antigen is known. Unique molecular identifiers were built into the TCR beta cDNA libraries. From the PCR reads, TCRdb called clonotypes with MiXCR, one entry per CDR3 protein. The sample includes some 690,000 distinct CDR3 sequences, approximately 59% of them seen just once. Overall study results and limits: In patients, TRBV5-6, TRBV5-1 and TRBV20-1 belonged to 4 or 5 TRBV segments found more frequently than in controls.

Sequencing used blood. The receptors come from a girl aged 2 to 9 with multiple sclerosis.

J is TRBJ2-3 and V is TRBV7-3; 7 nucleotides agree with TRBD2. CDR1 and CDR2 (germline): SGHTA, FQGTGA. The length of the CDR3 is 16 residues. Trimming cost V 4 bases and J 0 bases; bases outside gene matches: 7. The CDR3 bases are TGTGCCAGCAGCTCGAGAGCGGGGAAGAGCACAGATACGCAGTATTTT. Amino acids: CASSSRAGKSTDTQYF.

This clonotype has just a few counts. The chain couples TRBV20-1 to TRBJ2-1, with 11 bases that match TRBD2. The germline gives CDR1 DFQATT, CDR2 SNEGSKA (reference sequence). The CDR3 contains 16 residues. Trimming at V came to 3 bases and at J to 3 bases, leaving 7 bases not matched to a gene. CDR3 in amino acids: CSASPSGGPIYNEQFF. CDR3 sequence (DNA): TGCAGTGCTAGTCCTAGCGGGGGGCCGATCTACAATGAGCAGTTCTTC.

A few counts support this clonotype. The V and J genes are TRBV20-1 and TRBJ1-1; 7 positions match TRBD1. The germline gives CDR1 DFQATT, CDR2 SNEGSKA (reference sequence). The CDR3 extends over 15 amino acids. The junction had 11 bases not matched to a gene; V was cut back by 6 bases and J by 1 base. CDR3: CSAVPRTGRNTEAFF. The CDR3 nucleotides are TGCAGTGCCGTTCCCAGGACAGGCAGGAACACTGAAGCTTTCTTT.

This clonotype was observed a few times. The chain carries TRBV7-3 and TRBJ2-1; D is perhaps TRBD2 (5 bases). The CDR3 loop spans 15 amino acids. Trimming shortened V by 2 bases and J by 2 bases, and 10 bases separated the two germline ends. CDR1 SGHTA and CDR2 FQGTGA come from the germline V gene. CDR3 nucleotides: TGTGCCAGCAGCTTAGTGGAGGCCCCCTACAATGAGCAGTTCTTC. This translates into CASSLVEAPYNEQFF.

The V gene is TRBV5-1, the J gene TRBJ2-7, with 8 bases matching TRBD2. After removal of 0 bases from V and 2 bases from J, the junction contained 4 bases not matched to a gene. Germline V gene data show CDR1 as SGHRS and CDR2 as YFSETQ. CDR3 length: 15 amino acids. The CDR3 bases are TGCGCCAGCAGCTTGGATAGCGGGGTCACCTACGAGCAGTACTTC. Translating gives CASSLDSGVTYEQYF.